The 10 T cell receptor beta chains below all came from one sample that was sequenced in a study of Tregs in tolerant kidney transplant recipients. Repertoires were generated with immunoSEQ multiplex PCR, while TCRdb's copy carries only in-frame clones and drops some. Of under 300,000 clones detected, more than 65% appear once; the ten largest clones hold less than 0.75%. The sample taken for sequencing was CD4+ T cells from blood. Receptors originate from a human donor in good health.

CDR3 DNA sequence: TGTGCCAGCAGCCACGTTCCGGGACAGGGGGCGCGCGGCACCGGGGAGCTGTTTTTT. It encodes CASSHVPGQGARGTGELFF. This chain connects TRBV14 to TRBJ2-2, with 12 bases identical to TRBD1. Per the germline V gene, CDR1 is SGHDN and CDR2 is FVKESK. V dropped 3 bases and J dropped 4; count of bases not matched to a gene: 12. The CDR3 has 19 residues.

In nucleotides, the CDR3 is TGCGCCAGCAGCTTGGTGTTAGGGAGAACTTACAATGAGCAGTTCTTC. Translation gives CASSLVLGRTYNEQFF. The chain employs TRBV5-1 and TRBJ2-1, with a tentative D call TRBD2 (5 bases). The CDR3 sequence is 16 residues long. Germline V gives CDR1 SGHRS, CDR2 YFSETQ. V was pared by 0 bases and J by 4 bases, with 14 bases between.

In its sample, this clone was seen a few times. This chain uses TRBV6-5 with TRBJ2-5; possibly TRBD1 or TRBD2 for D (7 bases each). The germline CDR1 and CDR2 sequences are MNHEY and SVGAGI. The CDR3 runs to 14 residues. V was pared by 3 bases and J by 5 bases, with 13 bases between. The CDR3 sequence is CASSYQGGAETQYF. CDR3 in DNA: TGTGCCAGCAGTTATCAGGGGGGGGCGGAGACCCAGTACTTC.

The chain recombines TRBV10-3 with TRBJ2-5; a weak D match, TRBD2 (7 bases). V was trimmed by 7 bases and J by 5 bases, leaving 14 bases between them. CDR1 and CDR2 from the germline V gene are ENHRY and SYGVKD. The CDR3 has 13 amino acids. In DNA form, the CDR3 reads TGTGCCATCAAGGAGGGGGGGTCGGAGACCCAGTACTTC. Its translation is CAIKEGGSETQYF.

This chain uses TRBV5-1 with TRBJ2-3, with no clear D. V shed 0 bases and J shed 0 bases, with 11 bases lying between them. Germline-derived CDR1 and CDR2 are SGHRS and YFSETQ. The CDR3 has 16 residues. In nucleotides, the CDR3 is TGCGCCAGCAGCTTGGAGGGTAGCCCTAGCACAGATACGCAGTATTTT. It codes for CASSLEGSPSTDTQYF.

This clone was detected once. The V and J genes are TRBV5-4 and TRBJ2-1; TRBD2 agrees at 7 bases. Trimming cost V 9 bases and J 5 bases; bases outside gene matches: 23. The CDR3 runs to 18 residues. CDR1 and CDR2 from the germline V gene are SGHNT and YYREEE (reference sequence). CDR3 loop: CATTAPRLGTNYNNEQFF. In DNA form, the CDR3 reads TGTGCCACCACGGCGCCCAGGCTGGGGACTAACTATAACAATGAGCAGTTCTTC.

This CDR3 reads CSASGQPQHF. The CDR3 DNA reads TGCAGTGCTAGCGGTCAGCCCCAGCATTTT. The chain couples TRBV20-1 to TRBJ1-5; D call uncertain. CDR3 length: 10 residues. CDR1 and CDR2 (germline): DFQATT, SNEGSKA (reference sequence). V lost 3 bases to trimming and J lost 6 bases, with 3 bases between them.

V is TRBV29-1 and J is TRBJ2-3; TRBD1 matches 11 bases. V lost 6 bases and J lost 2; bases outside the gene matches: 13. CDR1 is SQVTM, CDR2 ANQGSEA, per germline. The CDR3 runs 17 residues. The CDR3 sequence: CSVPDRGPQSYTDTQYF. Written as DNA, the CDR3 is TGCAGCGTCCCGGACAGGGGGCCTCAGTCATACACAGATACGCAGTATTTT.

This chain links TRBV11-2 with TRBJ1-4; D not certain. Germline CDR1 SGHAT, CDR2 FQNNGV. The V gene lost 1 base and the J gene lost 4 bases, with 16 bases spanning the gap. The CDR3 length is 17 residues. CDR3 loop: CASSLAPKGSGNEKLFF. CDR3 sequence (DNA): TGTGCCAGCAGCTTAGCACCGAAAGGCAGCGGTAATGAAAAACTGTTTTTT.

The V and J genes are TRBV5-6 and TRBJ2-7, with 8 bases fitting TRBD1. CDR1 SGHDT and CDR2 YYEEEE come from the germline V gene. The CDR3 has 15 amino acids. J lost 2 bases, V lost 2 bases, and 6 bases had no gene match. CDR3 DNA sequence: TGTGCCAGCAGCTTTCCGGGACAGGTACCCTACGAGCAGTACTTC. Residues: CASSFPGQVPYEQYF.